This entry is about one T cell receptor (beta chain). Its antigen is not identified. This sample was taken from a study of brain metastases from non-small cell lung cancer. Study outcomes and limitations: Compared with their matched primary tumors, around 60% of brain metastases showed expanded T-cell clones. Brain metastases had lower T-cell infiltration than primary tumors. Metastases had sparse T cells but largely shared repertoires with primaries.

This table comes from immunoSEQ multiplex PCR, and its TCRdb copy is limited to in-frame clones, with some not included. The profile covers some 4,200 clones, with around 87% appearing a single time and 3.3% taken by the ten largest. The CDR3 contains 16 residues. Per germline, CDR1 SEHNR and CDR2 FQNEAQ (reference sequence). Trimming cost V 5 bases and J 5 bases; bases outside gene matches: 7. The sequence was obtained from a donor older than 35 with non-small cell lung cancer. The gene calls are TRBV7-9 and TRBJ2-1; 12 bases line up with TRBD2. Sequenced: primary lung tumor tissue. The CDR3 here is CASSQTSGSGNNEQFF. Here the CDR3 DNA reads TGTGCCAGCAGCCAGACTAGCGGGAGCGGTAACAATGAGCAGTTCTTC.